What follows describes a single T cell receptor (beta chain). This clonotype was picked up a small number of times. Its antigen is still unknown. No much larger clone is present one base from it, and per-base qualities are unavailable. This entry comes from a study of human T cells and chemical hapten exposure (TCRdb year 2021). In the study overall: For sensitization, 2% DPC in acetone was applied to an approximately 2 cm by approximately 2 cm area of upper inner arm skin. Patch testing on the upper back used Finn chambers containing 0.01% DPC, with scoring done after 6 days according to International Contact Dermatitis Research Group standards. In alopecia patients, the study followed how the peripheral blood TCR repertoire changed in vivo over primary and secondary sensitization to diphenylcyclopropenone (DPC), a hapten. Patients additionally received weekly therapeutic DPC doses to the scalp throughout the roughly 25-week study period. Patient blood was sampled pre-sensitization (week 0) and at 2, 6 and about 24 weeks after DPC sensitization. The libraries were sequenced as a pool, and the TCR yield per sample differed mostly because of small variations in library volumes within the pool. The mostly female patient cohort included alopecia areata with under or over 50% scalp involvement, alopecia totalis and alopecia universalis. About 28 alopecia patients gave blood for TCR sequencing at one to four time points (pre-sensitization, 2, 6 and 24 weeks).

The library was generated by RACE. The sequencer was a NextSeq 500. During library preparation, unique molecular identifiers were attached to individual cDNA molecules so that TCRs could be counted quantitatively and reproducibly. Each blood RNA sample was used to sequence both TCR alpha and TCR beta chains. In the original analysis: A median of about 87,000 TCRs per sample was observed, with a range of roughly 20,000 to 750,000. The Decombinator software suite was used to annotate the V, J and CDR3 of the TCR reads. For PS versus PT1 abundance plots, all samples were subsampled to the same number of TCRs (28,000). Expanded TCRs were defined as absent before sensitization and observed at least eight times at the 2-week time point. TCRdb reprocessed the public reads (quality trimming at Q25 with fastp, clone calling with MiXCR) and kept in-frame beta chains. Every distinct CDR3 protein forms one entry, paired with its most common genes and DNA. These V and J calls are TCRdb output, not the study's own analysis. Present in this sample are approximately 110,000 distinct CDR3 sequences, less than 35% of which were seen just once. The ten largest clones capture around 2.8% of the sample.

Clipping removes 2 bases from V and 8 bases from J, with 9 as the unmatched junction base count. The CDR3 sequence holds 15 residues, the cysteine and phenylalanine included. Only CDR3 DNA is held: 45 bases, read in frame from base 1. CDR1 and CDR2 (ENHRY, SYGVKD) derive from the germline V gene. The time point label corresponds to: patch test 3, about 24 weeks after DPC sensitization. In light of the paper, this sample's treatment or condition label describes: therapeutic diphenylcyclopropenone sensitization with weekly scalp DPC. Blood at each patch-test visit was drawn before the patch test was applied. Eligible patients were aged 18 to 70, diagnosed with alopecia, deemed suitable for DPC therapy, and excluded if pregnant. Total RNA was extracted from unfractionated whole blood collected in Tempus Blood RNA tubes. Broad study findings and their caveats: Because all patients had alopecia, a presumed autoimmune disease, the immune response of the patients might differ from that of healthy individuals. The number of TCRs above 1 in 1000 frequency did not change with DPC sensitization; there was no evidence of global repertoire structure alterations. After repeated subsampling, changes were observed in the strength of the expansion versus patch-test correlation and in the threshold at which the correlation became significant. Expanded TCRs formed significantly more large CDR3 similarity clusters than pre-sensitization or healthy control sets, consistent with antigen-driven responses. The number of PT1 expanded TCRs positively correlated with patch test score, significant at thresholds 8, 16 and 32 but not 4.

The receptor comes from a man between 35 and 55 years old with alopecia areata. Some clones in this sample may be carry-over from other donors' samples. The chain links TRBV10-3 with TRBJ2-1, with TRBD2 identical over 7 junction bases. The sample was whole blood, taken in connection with sensitization to the hapten diphenylcyclopropenone (DPC). CDR3 sequence: CAISEPAGSQDEQFF. At the DNA level, the sequence is TGTGCCATCAGTGAGCCAGCGGGAAGCCAGGATGAGCAGTTCTTC.